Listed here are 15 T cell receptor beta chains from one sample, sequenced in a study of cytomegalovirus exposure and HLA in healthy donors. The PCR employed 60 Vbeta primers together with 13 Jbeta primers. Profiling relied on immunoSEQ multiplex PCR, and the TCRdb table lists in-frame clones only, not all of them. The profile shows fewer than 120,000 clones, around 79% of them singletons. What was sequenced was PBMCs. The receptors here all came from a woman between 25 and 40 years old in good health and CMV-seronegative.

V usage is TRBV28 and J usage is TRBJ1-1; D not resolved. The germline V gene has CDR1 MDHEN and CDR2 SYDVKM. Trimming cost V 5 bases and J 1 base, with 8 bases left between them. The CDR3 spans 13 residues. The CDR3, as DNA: TGTGCCAGCAGTCCCTCTTGGAACACTGAAGCTTTCTTT. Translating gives CASSPSWNTEAFF.

CDR3 in DNA: TGTGCCAGCAGTGACGGACAGGGGGCCACAGATACGCAGTATTTT. Protein product: CASSDGQGATDTQYF. The chain combines TRBV6-4 with TRBJ2-3, with TRBD1 matching over 11 bases. Germline trimming cut 2 bases from V and 2 bases from J; bases unmatched to any gene: 0. The CDR3 runs 15 residues. Germline values: CDR1 MRHNA, CDR2 SNTAGT.

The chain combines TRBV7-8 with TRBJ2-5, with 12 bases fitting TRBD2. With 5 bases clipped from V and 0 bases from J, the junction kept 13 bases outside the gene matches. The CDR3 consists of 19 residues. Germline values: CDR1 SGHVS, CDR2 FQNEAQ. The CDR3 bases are TGTGCCAGCAGCCCAAGGACTAGCGGGACTTACACGTACCAAGAGACCCAGTACTTC. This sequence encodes CASSPRTSGTYTYQETQYF.

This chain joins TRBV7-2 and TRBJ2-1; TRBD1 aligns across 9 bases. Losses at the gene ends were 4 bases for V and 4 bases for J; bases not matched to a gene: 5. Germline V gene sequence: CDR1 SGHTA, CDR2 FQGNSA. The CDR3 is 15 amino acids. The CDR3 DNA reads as TGTGCCAGCAGCTCCCCGGGACAGGGTTACAATGAGCAGTTCTTC. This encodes CASSSPGQGYNEQFF.

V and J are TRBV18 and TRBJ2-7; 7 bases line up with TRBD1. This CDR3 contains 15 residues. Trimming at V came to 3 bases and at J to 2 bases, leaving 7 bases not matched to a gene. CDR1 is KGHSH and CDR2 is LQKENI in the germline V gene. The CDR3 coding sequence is TGTGCCAGCTCACCCTACGCCGGGACAGCCTACGAGCAGTACTTC. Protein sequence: CASSPYAGTAYEQYF.

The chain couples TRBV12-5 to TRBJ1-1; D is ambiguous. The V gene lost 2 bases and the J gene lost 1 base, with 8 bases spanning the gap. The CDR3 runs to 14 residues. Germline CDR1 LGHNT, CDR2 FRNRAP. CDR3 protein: CASGLYGENTEAFF. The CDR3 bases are TGTGCTAGTGGTTTGTACGGGGAGAACACTGAAGCTTTCTTT.

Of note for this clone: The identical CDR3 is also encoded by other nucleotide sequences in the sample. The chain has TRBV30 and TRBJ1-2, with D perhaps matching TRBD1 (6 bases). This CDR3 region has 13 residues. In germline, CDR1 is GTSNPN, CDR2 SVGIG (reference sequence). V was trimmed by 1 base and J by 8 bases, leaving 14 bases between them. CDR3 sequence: CAWSETGSEGYTF. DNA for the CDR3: TGTGCCTGGAGTGAAACAGGGAGCGAGGGCTACACCTTC.

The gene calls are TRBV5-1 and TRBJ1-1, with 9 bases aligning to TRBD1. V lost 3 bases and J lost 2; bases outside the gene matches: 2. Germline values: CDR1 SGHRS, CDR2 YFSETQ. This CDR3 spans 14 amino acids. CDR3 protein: CASSSGQGNTEAFF. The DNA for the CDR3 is TGCGCCAGCAGCTCGGGACAGGGAAACACTGAAGCTTTCTTT.

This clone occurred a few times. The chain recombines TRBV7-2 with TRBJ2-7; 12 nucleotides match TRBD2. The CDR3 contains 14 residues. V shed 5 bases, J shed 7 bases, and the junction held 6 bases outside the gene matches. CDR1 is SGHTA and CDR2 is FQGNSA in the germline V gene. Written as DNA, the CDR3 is TGTGCCAGCAGCACTAGCGGGAGGATGGGGGAGCAGTACTTC. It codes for CASSTSGRMGEQYF.

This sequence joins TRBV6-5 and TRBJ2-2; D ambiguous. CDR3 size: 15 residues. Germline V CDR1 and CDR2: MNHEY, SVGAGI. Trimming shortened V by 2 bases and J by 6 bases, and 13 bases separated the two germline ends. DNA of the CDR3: TGTGCCAGCAGTTACATGGGCCGAATGGCCGGGGAGCTGTTTTTT. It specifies CASSYMGRMAGELFF.

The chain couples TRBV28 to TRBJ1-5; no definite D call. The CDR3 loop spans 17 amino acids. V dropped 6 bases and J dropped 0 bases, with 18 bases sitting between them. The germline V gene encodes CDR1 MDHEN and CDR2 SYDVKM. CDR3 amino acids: CASSPPRLGYSNQPQHF. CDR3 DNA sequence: TGTGCCAGCAGCCCCCCAAGGTTGGGCTATAGCAATCAGCCCCAGCATTTT.

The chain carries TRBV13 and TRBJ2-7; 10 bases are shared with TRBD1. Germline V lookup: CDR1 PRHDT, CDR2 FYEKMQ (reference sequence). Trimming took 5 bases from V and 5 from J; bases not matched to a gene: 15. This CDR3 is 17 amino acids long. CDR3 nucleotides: TGTGCCAGCAGCCCAAAATTTCAGGGGACAGGGGCCCACGAGCAGTACTTC. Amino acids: CASSPKFQGTGAHEQYF.

CDR3 amino acids: CASSGKNRGTGDTQYF. CDR3 sequence (DNA): TGTGCCAGCAGTGGAAAGAACAGGGGGACTGGAGATACGCAGTATTTT. V and J are TRBV6-6 and TRBJ2-3; TRBD1 matches 8 bases. CDR1 and CDR2 (germline): MNHNY, SVGAGI (reference sequence). V was pared by 5 bases and J by 5 bases, with 12 bases of the junction left unmatched. CDR3 size: 16 residues.

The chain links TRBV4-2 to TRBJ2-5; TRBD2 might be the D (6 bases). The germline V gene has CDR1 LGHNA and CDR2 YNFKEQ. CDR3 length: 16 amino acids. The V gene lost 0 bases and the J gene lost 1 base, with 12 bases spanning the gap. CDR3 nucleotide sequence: TGTGCCAGCAGCCAAGAAGAGCTCGGGGGCCAAGAGACCCAGTACTTC. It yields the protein CASSQEELGGQETQYF.

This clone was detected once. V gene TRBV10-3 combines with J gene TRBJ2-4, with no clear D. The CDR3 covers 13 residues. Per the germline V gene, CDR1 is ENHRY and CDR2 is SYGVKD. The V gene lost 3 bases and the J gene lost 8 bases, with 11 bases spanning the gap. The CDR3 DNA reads TGTGCCATCAGTGATCCAGGCCAGGACATTCAGTACTTC. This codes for CAISDPGQDIQYF.